This T cell receptor beta chain was captured by sequencing in a study of cytomegalovirus exposure and HLA in healthy donors. Study-wide results and caveats: The study labeled fewer than 200 TCR beta chains cytomegalovirus-associated. A later analysis showed TCR association rates differing by HLA locus, peaking at DRB1 and lowest at HLA-C.

The germline CDR1 and CDR2 sequences are MNHEY and SMNVEV (reference sequence). The length of the CDR3 is 13 residues. With 4 bases clipped from V and 6 bases from J, the junction kept 3 bases outside the gene matches. To note about this clone: No antigen is known for it.

It was with 60 Vbeta and 13 Jbeta primers that the PCR ran. Measured with immunoSEQ multiplex PCR; TCRdb has only the in-frame clones, and not every one. The data hold some 170,000 clones, with around 85% observed a single time. The chain joins TRBV27 to TRBJ2-7, with 10 bases that match TRBD2. Sequences were obtained from PBMCs. This TCR was recovered from a woman aged 25 to 45 in good health and CMV-seronegative. CDR3 sequence: CASSYKREGEQYF. CDR3 coding DNA: TGTGCCAGCAGTTATAAGCGGGAGGGCGAGCAGTACTTC.